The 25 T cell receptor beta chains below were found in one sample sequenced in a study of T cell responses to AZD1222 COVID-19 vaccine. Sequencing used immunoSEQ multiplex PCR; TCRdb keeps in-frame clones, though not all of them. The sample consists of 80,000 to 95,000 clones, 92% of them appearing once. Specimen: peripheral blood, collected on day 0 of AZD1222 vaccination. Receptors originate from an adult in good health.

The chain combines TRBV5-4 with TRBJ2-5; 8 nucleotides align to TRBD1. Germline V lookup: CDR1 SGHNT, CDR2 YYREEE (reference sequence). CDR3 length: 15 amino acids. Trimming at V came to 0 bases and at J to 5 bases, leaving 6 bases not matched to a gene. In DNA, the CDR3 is TGTGCCAGCAGCTTGGGACAGGGGATGGTGGAGACCCAGTACTTC. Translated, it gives CASSLGQGMVETQYF.

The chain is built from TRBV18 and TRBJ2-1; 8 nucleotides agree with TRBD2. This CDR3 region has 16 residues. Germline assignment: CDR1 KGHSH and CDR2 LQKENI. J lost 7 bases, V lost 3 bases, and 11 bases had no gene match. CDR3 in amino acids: CASSPTGGPTRNEQFF. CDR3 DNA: TGTGCCAGCTCACCTACGGGAGGGCCCACGAGGAATGAGCAGTTCTTC.

CDR3 coding DNA: TGTGCCAGCAGCCTATCTAGCGGGAGGGCCGCAGATACGCAGTATTTT. This gives the protein CASSLSSGRAADTQYF. The rearrangement uses TRBV5-4 and TRBJ2-3; 12 nucleotides match TRBD2. This CDR3 region has 16 residues. Germline V gene data show CDR1 as SGHNT and CDR2 as YYREEE (reference sequence). V lost 4 bases and J lost 4; bases outside the gene matches: 7.

CDR3 region: CASSQDPVGYNEQFF. The CDR3 DNA reads as TGTGCCAGCAGCCAAGACCCTGTGGGGTACAATGAGCAGTTCTTC. The chain recombines TRBV3-1 (or the pseudogene TRBV3-2) with TRBJ2-1; D is unclear. V lost 0 bases to trimming and J lost 4 bases, with 10 bases between them. The CDR3 has 15 residues. Germline CDR1 LGHDT, CDR2 YNNKEL (reference sequence).

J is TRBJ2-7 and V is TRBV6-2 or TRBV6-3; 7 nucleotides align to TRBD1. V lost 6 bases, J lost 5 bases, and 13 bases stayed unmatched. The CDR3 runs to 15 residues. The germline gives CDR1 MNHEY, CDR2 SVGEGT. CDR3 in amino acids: CASSPIEQGIHEQYF. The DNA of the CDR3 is TGTGCCAGCAGCCCGATTGAACAGGGGATACACGAGCAGTACTTC.

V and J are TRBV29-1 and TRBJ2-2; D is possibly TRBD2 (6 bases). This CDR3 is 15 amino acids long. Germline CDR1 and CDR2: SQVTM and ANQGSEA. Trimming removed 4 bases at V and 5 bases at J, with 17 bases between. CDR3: CSVVIAAAGTGELFF. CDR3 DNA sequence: TGCAGCGTTGTAATAGCGGCTGCGGGAACCGGGGAGCTGTTTTTT.

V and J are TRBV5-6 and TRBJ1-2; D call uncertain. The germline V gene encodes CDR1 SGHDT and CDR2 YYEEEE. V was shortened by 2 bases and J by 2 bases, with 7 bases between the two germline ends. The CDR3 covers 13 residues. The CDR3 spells CASSFLGNYGYTF. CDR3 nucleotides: TGTGCCAGCAGCTTTCTTGGGAACTATGGCTACACCTTC.

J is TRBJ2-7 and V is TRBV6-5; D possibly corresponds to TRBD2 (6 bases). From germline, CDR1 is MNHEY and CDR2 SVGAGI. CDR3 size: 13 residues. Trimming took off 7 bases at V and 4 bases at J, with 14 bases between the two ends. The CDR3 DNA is TGTGCCAGCACCCTTACTAGCCGATACGAGCAGTACTTC. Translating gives CASTLTSRYEQYF.

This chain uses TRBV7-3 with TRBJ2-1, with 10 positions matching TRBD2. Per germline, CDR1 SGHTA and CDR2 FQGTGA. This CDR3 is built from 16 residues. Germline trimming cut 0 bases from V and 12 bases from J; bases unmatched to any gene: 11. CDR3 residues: CASSLTIPSGRAPQFF. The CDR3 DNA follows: TGTGCCAGCAGCTTAACCATCCCAAGCGGGAGGGCCCCGCAGTTCTTC.

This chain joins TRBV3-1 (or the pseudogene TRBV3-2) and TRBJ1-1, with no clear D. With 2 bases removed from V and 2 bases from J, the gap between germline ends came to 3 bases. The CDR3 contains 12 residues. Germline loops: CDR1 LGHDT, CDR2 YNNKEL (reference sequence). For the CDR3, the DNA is TGTGCCAGCAGCCAACTCAACACTGAAGCTTTCTTT. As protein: CASSQLNTEAFF.

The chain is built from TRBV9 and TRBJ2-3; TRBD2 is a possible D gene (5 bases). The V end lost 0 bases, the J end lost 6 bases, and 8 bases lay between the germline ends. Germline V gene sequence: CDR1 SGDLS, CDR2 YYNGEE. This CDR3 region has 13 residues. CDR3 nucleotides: TGTGCCAGCAGCGTAGATAGGGAGGATACGCAGTATTTT. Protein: CASSVDREDTQYF.

CDR3 in DNA: TGTGCCAGCAGTTTATCTTCAGGGGGGAGTATGACCCAGCATTTT. Its protein product is CASSLSSGGSMTQHF. The chain links TRBV27 to TRBJ1-5; 7 bases agree with TRBD1. Trimming at V came to 0 bases and at J to 11 bases, leaving 10 bases not matched to a gene. Germline CDR1 is MNHEY and CDR2 is SMNVEV (reference sequence). The CDR3 totals 15 residues.

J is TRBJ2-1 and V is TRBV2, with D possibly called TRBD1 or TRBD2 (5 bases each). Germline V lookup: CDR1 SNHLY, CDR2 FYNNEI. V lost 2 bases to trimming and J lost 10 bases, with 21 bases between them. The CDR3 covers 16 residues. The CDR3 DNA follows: TGTGCCAGCAGTGAACGCTTTAGGGGACCTTACGGGGAGCAGTTCTTC. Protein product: CASSERFRGPYGEQFF.

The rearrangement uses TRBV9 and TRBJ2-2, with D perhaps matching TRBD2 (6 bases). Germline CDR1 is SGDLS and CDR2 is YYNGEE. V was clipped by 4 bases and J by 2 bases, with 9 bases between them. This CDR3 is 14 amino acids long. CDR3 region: CASSFSGNTGELFF. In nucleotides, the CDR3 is TGTGCCAGCAGCTTTAGCGGAAACACCGGGGAGCTGTTTTTT.

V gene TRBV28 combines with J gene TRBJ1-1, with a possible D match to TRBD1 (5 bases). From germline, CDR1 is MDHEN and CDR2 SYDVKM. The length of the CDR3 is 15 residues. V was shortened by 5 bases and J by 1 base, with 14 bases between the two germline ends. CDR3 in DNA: TGTGCCAGCAGTCCGCCTGGGGACGCGAACACTGAAGCTTTCTTT. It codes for CASSPPGDANTEAFF.

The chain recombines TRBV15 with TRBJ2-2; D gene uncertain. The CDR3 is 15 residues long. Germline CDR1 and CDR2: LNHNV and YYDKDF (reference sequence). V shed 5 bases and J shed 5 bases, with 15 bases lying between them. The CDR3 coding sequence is TGTGCCACCAGCCGACGGACGGCCCAAACCGGGGAGCTGTTTTTT. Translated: CATSRRTAQTGELFF.

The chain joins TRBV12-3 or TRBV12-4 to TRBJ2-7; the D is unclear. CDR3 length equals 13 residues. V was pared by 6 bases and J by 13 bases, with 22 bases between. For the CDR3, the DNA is TGTGCCAGCAGCGCGGCCCGGCTGGGAAAACAATACTTC. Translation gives CASSAARLGKQYF.

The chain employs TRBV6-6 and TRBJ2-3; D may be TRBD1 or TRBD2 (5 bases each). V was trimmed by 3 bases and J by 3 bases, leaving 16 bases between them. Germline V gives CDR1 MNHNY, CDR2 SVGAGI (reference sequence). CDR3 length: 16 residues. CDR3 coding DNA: TGTGCCAGCAGTTATCGATCTAGAGGGGAGACAGATACGCAGTATTTT. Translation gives CASSYRSRGETDTQYF.

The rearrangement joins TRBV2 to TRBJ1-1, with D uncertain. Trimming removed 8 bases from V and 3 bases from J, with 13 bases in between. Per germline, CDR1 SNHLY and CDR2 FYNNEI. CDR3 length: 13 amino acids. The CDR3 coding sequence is TGTGCCAGCGGACTCGAGGCCTACACTGAAGCTTTCTTT. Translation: CASGLEAYTEAFF.

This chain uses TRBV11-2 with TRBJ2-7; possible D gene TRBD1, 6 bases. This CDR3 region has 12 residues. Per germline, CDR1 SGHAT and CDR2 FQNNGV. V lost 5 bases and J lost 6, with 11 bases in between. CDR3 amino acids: CASSLGGSEQYF. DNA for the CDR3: TGTGCCAGCAGCCTAGGGGGTTCCGAGCAGTACTTC.

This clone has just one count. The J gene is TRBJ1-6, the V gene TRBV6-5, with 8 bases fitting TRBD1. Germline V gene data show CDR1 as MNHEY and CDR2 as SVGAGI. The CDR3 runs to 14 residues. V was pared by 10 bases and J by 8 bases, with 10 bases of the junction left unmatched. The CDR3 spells CATRQGTVHSPLHF. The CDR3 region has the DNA TGTGCCACTAGACAGGGGACAGTTCATTCACCCCTCCACTTT.

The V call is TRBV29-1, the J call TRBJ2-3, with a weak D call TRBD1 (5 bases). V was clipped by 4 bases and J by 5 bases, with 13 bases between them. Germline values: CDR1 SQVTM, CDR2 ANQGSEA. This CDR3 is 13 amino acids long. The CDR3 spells CSVVGAIKDTQYF. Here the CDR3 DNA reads TGCAGCGTTGTTGGGGCTATAAAAGATACGCAGTATTTT.

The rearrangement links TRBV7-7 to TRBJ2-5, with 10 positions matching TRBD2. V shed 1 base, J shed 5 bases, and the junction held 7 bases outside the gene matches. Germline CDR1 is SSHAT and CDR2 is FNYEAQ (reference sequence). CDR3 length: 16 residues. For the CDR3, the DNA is TGTGCCAGCAGCTTAGGGCCTAGCGGGAGTGTTGAGACCCAGTACTTC. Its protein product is CASSLGPSGSVETQYF.

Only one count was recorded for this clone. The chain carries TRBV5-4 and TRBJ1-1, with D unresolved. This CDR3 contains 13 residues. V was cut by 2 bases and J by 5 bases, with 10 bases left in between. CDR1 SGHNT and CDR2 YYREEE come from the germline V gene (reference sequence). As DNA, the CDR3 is TGTGCCAGCAGCTTTTTCGGAAGGACTGAAGCTTTCTTT. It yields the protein CASSFFGRTEAFF.

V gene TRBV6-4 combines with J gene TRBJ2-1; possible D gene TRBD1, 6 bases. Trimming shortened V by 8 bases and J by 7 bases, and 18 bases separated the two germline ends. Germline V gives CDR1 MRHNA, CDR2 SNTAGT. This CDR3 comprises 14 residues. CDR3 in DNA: TGTGCCAGCTCACGAGAGGCAGGGGAAAATGAGCAGTTCTTC. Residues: CASSREAGENEQFF.